The TCR beta chain under discussion was sequenced for a study of high-grade serous ovarian cancer treatment subgroups. Study-level points and caveats: Different patients shared almost no repertoire; same-patient tumors shared about 0.11 to 0.79.

Using immunoSEQ multiplex PCR, the repertoire was profiled, and TCRdb retains in-frame clones only, with some absent. The table records around 9,000 clones, more than 85% of them present only once. The tumor samples were collected prior to definitive surgery or chemotherapy. The V end was cut by 3 bases, the J end by 7 bases, with 19 bases between. CDR1 and CDR2 (germline): MNHNY, SVGAGI (reference sequence). This CDR3 is 16 amino acids long. Comments on this clone: Its matching antigen is unknown.

Specimen: tumor tissue. The receptor's source is a human donor with high-grade serous ovarian cancer. The chain joins TRBV6-6 to TRBJ2-1; no reliable D call. CDR3 sequence: CASSYVSVAEPNEQFF. CDR3 coding DNA: TGTGCCAGCAGTTATGTTAGTGTGGCGGAACCGAATGAGCAGTTCTTC.